Below are 28 T cell receptor beta chains sequenced from a single sample in a study of blood T cells in healthy people across ages. It was with a sample-barcoded 5' primer and a J-beta primer mix that a second PCR of roughly 7 to 12 cycles was run. MiXCR was run by TCRdb on the 5' RACE reads, yielding one entry per CDR3 protein. The table has around 690,000 distinct CDR3 sequences, roughly 50% seen once. Sequenced input: blood. Receptor source: a man aged 60 to 69 in good health.

The chain links TRBV6-2 or TRBV6-3 to TRBJ2-1; 9 bases are shared with TRBD2. The CDR3 sequence is 15 residues long. V was clipped by 2 bases and J by 7 bases; unmatched bases: 6. Germline CDR1 is MNHEY and CDR2 is SVGEGT. As DNA, the CDR3 is TGTGCCAGCAGTTACATGGCGGGGGGGACGAATGAGCAGTTCTTC. Amino acids: CASSYMAGGTNEQFF.

The chain recombines TRBV29-1 with TRBJ1-1, with 10 bases lining up with TRBD1. This CDR3 region has 15 residues. V lost 6 bases, J lost 0 bases, and 7 bases stayed unmatched. Germline V gene sequence: CDR1 SQVTM, CDR2 ANQGSEA. This chain's CDR3 is CSVRDRGSMNTEAFF. DNA of the CDR3: TGCAGCGTGAGGGACAGGGGCTCTATGAACACTGAAGCTTTCTTT.

This sequence joins TRBV5-1 and TRBJ2-5, with 7 bases fitting TRBD1. Germline V gene data show CDR1 as SGHRS and CDR2 as YFSETQ. The CDR3 loop spans 15 amino acids. Trimming cost V 4 bases and J 11 bases; bases outside gene matches: 17. CDR3 nucleotide sequence: TGCGCCAGCAGCCCACAGGTGGGGACAGACAATGAGCAGTACTTC. This sequence encodes CASSPQVGTDNEQYF.

The chain couples TRBV11-2 to TRBJ2-7, with 11 bases identical to TRBD2. Matching the DNA end better, TRBJ2-5 makes the J call doubtful. The CDR3 consists of 14 residues. Germline values: CDR1 SGHAT, CDR2 FQNNGV. This CDR3 reads CASSLTSGVKTQYF. In DNA form, the CDR3 reads TGTGCCAGCAGCCTGACTAGCGGGGTGAAGACCCAGTACTTC.

V is TRBV29-1 and J is TRBJ2-5; tentatively, D is TRBD1 (6 bases). Trimming shortened V by 0 bases and J by 2 bases, and 10 bases separated the two germline ends. This CDR3 contains 14 residues. Germline V gene data show CDR1 as SQVTM and CDR2 as ANQGSEA. The CDR3 loop is CSVEDTGRQETQYF. The CDR3 bases are TGCAGCGTTGAAGATACAGGGCGACAAGAGACCCAGTACTTC.

A few counts support this clonotype. The chain uses TRBV10-3 and TRBJ2-6; D is perhaps TRBD2 (6 bases). Looked up from germline, CDR1 is ENHRY and CDR2 is SYGVKD. V gave up 4 bases and J gave up 1 base, with 8 bases separating them. The CDR3 is 15 residues long. CDR3 coding DNA: TGTGCCATCAGTGTCGGGGGTTCTGGGGCCAACGTCCTGACTTTC. Translated: CAISVGGSGANVLTF.

The genes are TRBV7-8 and TRBJ2-5, with TRBD2 matching over 13 bases. Germline assignment: CDR1 SGHVS and CDR2 FQNEAQ. This CDR3 is 18 amino acids long. J lost 0 bases, V lost 5 bases, and 9 bases had no gene match. The CDR3 nucleotides read TGTGCCAGCAGCCATGGGACTAGCGGGGTGAACCACCAAGAGACCCAGTACTTC. Encoded protein: CASSHGTSGVNHQETQYF.

The chain's CDR3 is CASVQPGGNEQFF. In nucleotides, the CDR3 is TGTGCTAGTGTTCAACCAGGGGGCAATGAGCAGTTCTTC. The chain is built from TRBV12-5 and TRBJ2-1; TRBD1 aligns across 7 bases. Germline loops: CDR1 LGHNT, CDR2 FRNRAP. The trim removed 7 bases at V and 6 bases at J, leaving 6 bases unmatched. This CDR3 comprises 13 residues.

The table lists this clonotype with a few counts. The chain combines TRBV10-3 with TRBJ1-2, with 9 bases aligning to TRBD1. In germline, CDR1 is ENHRY, CDR2 SYGVKD. Trimming at V came to 6 bases and at J to 8 bases, leaving 4 bases not matched to a gene. The CDR3 runs to 12 residues. CDR3 region: CAISLGQGGYTF. CDR3 DNA: TGTGCCATCAGCCTCGGACAGGGGGGCTACACCTTC.

In the case of this clonotype: One end of the junction is discordant with germline, which a read error may explain. V is TRBV2 and J is TRBJ2-1, with a possible D match to TRBD1 (6 bases). Germline CDR1 and CDR2: SNHLY and FYNNEI. CDR3 length: 15 residues. The CDR3 protein is CASSGARGSYNEQFF. The CDR3 DNA follows: TGTGCCAGCAGTGGGGCCAGGGGTTCCTACAATGAGCAGTTCTTT.

The chain joins TRBV5-1 to TRBJ2-5; 7 bases align to TRBD1. The CDR3 has 14 residues. Germline lookup yields CDR1 SGHRS and CDR2 YFSETQ. The V and J ends lost 3 bases and 2 bases, in that order; junction bases with no gene match: 4. The CDR3 protein is CASSYRQGQETQYF. CDR3 bases: TGCGCCAGCAGCTACCGACAGGGACAAGAGACCCAGTACTTC.

The chain joins TRBV18 to TRBJ2-5, with D perhaps TRBD2 (5 bases). Trimming took 2 bases from V and 5 from J, leaving 15 bases between them. Germline V CDR1 and CDR2: KGHSH, LQKENI. This CDR3 comprises 15 residues. The chain's CDR3 is CASSPIEGLRETQYF. The CDR3 nucleotides read TGTGCCAGCTCACCAATTGAGGGTCTCAGGGAGACCCAGTACTTC.

This rearrangement joins TRBV25-1 to TRBJ1-2; no clear D gene. In germline, CDR1 is MGHDK, CDR2 SYGVNS. V was trimmed by 1 base and J by 6 bases, leaving 15 bases between them. The length of the CDR3 is 15 residues. CDR3 nucleotides: TGTGCCAGCAGTGAATCTGGACTCACCAGCCATGGCTACACCTTC. This translates into CASSESGLTSHGYTF.

V is TRBV4-1 and J is TRBJ2-3; perhaps TRBD2 as D (6 bases). Germline V lookup: CDR1 MGHRA, CDR2 YSYEKL. This CDR3 has 16 residues. The germline V and J ends were trimmed by 2 bases and 0 bases, with 12 bases remaining between them. CDR3 in DNA: TGCGCCAGCAGCCAAACCTGGGCGGGGAGCACAGATACGCAGTATTTT. Translation: CASSQTWAGSTDTQYF.

The J gene is TRBJ1-5, the V gene TRBV4-2; D gene uncertain. V dropped 1 base and J dropped 6 bases, with 4 bases sitting between them. The CDR3 loop spans 12 amino acids. Germline V gives CDR1 LGHNA, CDR2 YNFKEQ. The CDR3 coding sequence is TGTGCCAGCAGCCAAGGGGTTCAGCCCCAGCATTTT. Encoded protein: CASSQGVQPQHF.

This clonotype turned up a few times. The chain is built from TRBV4-1 and TRBJ1-6; no firm D call. CDR1 is MGHRA, CDR2 YSYEKL, per germline. The CDR3 spans 13 residues. Trimming removed 3 bases from V and 7 bases from J, with 7 bases in between. CDR3 amino acids: CASSHPQNSPLHF. The CDR3 bases are TGCGCCAGCAGCCACCCTCAGAATTCACCCCTCCACTTT.

The chain joins TRBV7-2 to TRBJ1-2, with D uncertain. CDR3 length: 14 amino acids. V gave up 3 bases and J gave up 8 bases, with 16 bases separating them. Germline values: CDR1 SGHTA, CDR2 FQGNSA. The CDR3 nucleotides read TGTGCCAGCAGCTTGTACCGGGCCCAGCGGGGCTACACCTTC. It encodes CASSLYRAQRGYTF.

This clonotype was detected ten times or more. The gene calls are TRBV4-1 and TRBJ2-7, with 10 nucleotides matching TRBD1. Per the germline V gene, CDR1 is MGHRA and CDR2 is YSYEKL. V shed 3 bases and J 1 base; nucleotides not matched to a gene: 3. This CDR3 region has 15 residues. The CDR3 DNA follows: TGCGCCAGCAGCCATGGACAGGGGGGTTCCTACGAGCAGTACTTC. It specifies CASSHGQGGSYEQYF.

The gene calls are TRBV14 and TRBJ2-6; D is uncertain. Trimming removed 1 base at V and 9 bases at J, with 7 bases between. This CDR3 has 13 residues. Germline CDR1 is SGHDN and CDR2 is FVKESK. This chain's CDR3 is CASSQGVLNVLTF. The CDR3 DNA is TGTGCCAGCAGCCAAGGAGTGCTCAACGTCCTGACTTTC.

This chain uses TRBV5-1 with TRBJ2-3; D unresolved. This CDR3 comprises 16 residues. From germline, CDR1 is SGHRS and CDR2 YFSETQ. Trimming pared 0 bases from V and 2 bases from J, leaving 13 bases between. The CDR3, as DNA: TGCGCCAGCAGCTTGGGAGGTGGGATCGTCACAGATACGCAGTATTTT. It specifies CASSLGGGIVTDTQYF.

This clonotype came up a few times. CDR3 in DNA: TGTGCCACCTCCTACTACAATGAGCAGTTCTTC. Protein: CATSYYNEQFF. This rearrangement joins TRBV2 to TRBJ2-1; D is unclear. The V and J ends lost 10 bases and 3 bases respectively, with 7 bases between them. The germline V gene encodes CDR1 SNHLY and CDR2 FYNNEI. The CDR3 totals 11 residues.

This chain uses TRBV29-1 with TRBJ1-2; D ambiguous. Germline V gene sequence: CDR1 SQVTM, CDR2 ANQGSEA. The CDR3 totals 13 residues. V was pared by 4 bases and J by 0 bases, with 9 bases between. The CDR3 nucleotides read TGCAGCGTTGGGGAGCGGGCTAACTATGGCTACACCTTC. Residues: CSVGERANYGYTF.

This clonotype appeared a few times. V and J are TRBV5-5 and TRBJ2-3; no clear D gene. Germline-derived CDR1 and CDR2 are SGHKS and YYEKEE (reference sequence). V was trimmed by 4 bases and J by 2 bases, leaving 14 bases between them. The length of the CDR3 is 15 residues. This CDR3 is CASSPGLGDTDTQYF. The CDR3 DNA sequence: TGTGCCAGCAGCCCGGGCCTTGGGGACACAGATACGCAGTATTTT.

The rearrangement joins TRBV12-3 or TRBV12-4 to TRBJ2-7; 7 bases match TRBD2. The J call is uncertain, as TRBJ2-4 better fits the DNA end. The CDR3 is made up of 15 amino acids. The CDR3 sequence is CASSFAGVVQNIQYF. The CDR3 DNA is TGTGCCAGCAGTTTTGCGGGGGTCGTACAAAACATTCAGTACTTC.

The chain couples TRBV7-2 to TRBJ2-5, with D perhaps TRBD2 (7 bases). The J call may be mistaken, given a closer DNA end match to TRBJ2-7. The germline V gene has CDR1 SGHTA and CDR2 FQGNSA. The CDR3 totals 15 residues. The CDR3 bases are TGTGCCAGCAGCTTAGAAGGGGGGGGCTGGTACGAGCAGTACTTC. Translation gives CASSLEGGGWYEQYF.

Regarding this clonotype: A much larger clone sits a single nucleotide away, making a read error possible. This sequence joins TRBV20-1 and TRBJ2-5; 12 bases fit TRBD2. CDR3 length: 15 residues. J was trimmed by 5 bases and V by 6 bases; bases with no gene match: 10. Looked up from germline, CDR1 is DFQATT and CDR2 is SNEGSKA (reference sequence). Here the CDR3 DNA reads TGCAGTGCCCCCCACCCCGGGACTAGCGGGGAGACCCAGTACTTC. Translation: CSAPHPGTSGETQYF.

The chain uses TRBV15 and TRBJ2-7; TRBD1 matches at 8 bases. Germline trimming cut 5 bases from V and 1 base from J; bases unmatched to any gene: 4. Germline values: CDR1 LNHNV, CDR2 YYDKDF (reference sequence). The CDR3 totals 14 residues. The CDR3: CATSSGQASYEQYF. In nucleotides, the CDR3 is TGTGCCACCAGCTCGGGACAGGCTTCCTACGAGCAGTACTTC.

This clonotype has more than one count but fewer than ten. The CDR3 region has the DNA TGCGCCAGCAGCTTCGCGTCGGGACAGGTAAACTACGAGCAGTACTTC. Protein product: CASSFASGQVNYEQYF. V is TRBV5-1 and J is TRBJ2-7; TRBD1 matches 8 bases. CDR1 SGHRS and CDR2 YFSETQ come from the germline V gene. This CDR3 contains 16 residues. J was trimmed by 3 bases and V by 2 bases; bases with no gene match: 10.